This T cell receptor (beta chain) was profiled in a study of T-cell memory formation after mild COVID-19. There are 13 residues in the CDR3. Germline V lookup: CDR1 SGHDN, CDR2 FVKESK. Deletions cut 1 base from V and 6 bases from J, with 6 bases between. In TCRdb, the 5' RACE reads were re-called with MiXCR into one record per CDR3 protein. This sample has a few hundred thousand distinct CDR3 sequences, with roughly an eighth found just once. Sequencing used PBMCs or a T cell subset sorted from them (not recorded which). This receptor was obtained from a man aged 18 to 29 who had mild COVID-19 (a few samples of this study predate the infection). Cell type and time point are not known. This rearrangement joins TRBV14 to TRBJ2-2, with D perhaps matching TRBD2 (6 bases). CDR3 loop: CASSQGGAGELFF. The CDR3 nucleotides read TGTGCCAGCAGCCAAGGGGGGGCCGGGGAGCTGTTTTTT.